One sample yielded the 32 T cell receptor beta chains listed below, sequenced in a study of cytomegalovirus exposure and HLA in healthy donors. PCR was performed using 60 Vbeta and 13 Jbeta primers. Here immunoSEQ multiplex PCR was the method, and the copy in TCRdb shows in-frame clones only, minus some. Seen here are 200,000 to 300,000 clones, roughly 78% observed once, and the top ten hold less than 0.6%. Sequences were obtained from PBMCs. The origin of the receptors is a boy between 10 and 17 years old in good health and CMV-seronegative.

The chain carries TRBV2 and TRBJ1-6, with 7 bases aligning to TRBD1. This CDR3 region has 14 residues. Trimming cost V 4 bases and J 9 bases; bases outside gene matches: 6. From germline, CDR1 is SNHLY and CDR2 FYNNEI. The chain's CDR3 is CASSGEGQISPLHF. The DNA for the CDR3 is TGTGCCAGCAGTGGTGAGGGACAGATTTCACCCCTCCACTTT.

This clone has only a few counts. The chain carries TRBV6-4 and TRBJ2-6; 8 bases are a match to TRBD1. In germline, CDR1 is MRHNA, CDR2 SNTAGT. Trimming cost V 0 bases and J 2 bases; bases outside gene matches: 9. The CDR3 covers 19 residues. CDR3 amino acids: CASSDSKETGVTGANVLTF. CDR3 sequence (DNA): TGTGCCAGCAGTGACTCGAAGGAGACAGGGGTCACTGGGGCCAACGTCCTGACTTTC.

This clone was observed once. This chain joins TRBV29-1 and TRBJ2-7; a weak D match, TRBD2 (6 bases). V lost 5 bases and J lost 4, with 15 bases in between. CDR3 length: 13 residues. Germline V CDR1 and CDR2: SQVTM, ANQGSEA. CDR3 DNA sequence: TGCAGCGTTCTGGGGGGAGGAAGGTACGAGCAGTACTTC. Its translation: CSVLGGGRYEQYF.

The rearrangement joins TRBV29-1 to TRBJ2-7; D perhaps matches TRBD1 (6 bases). The CDR3 sequence is 12 residues long. Trimming took off 7 bases at V and 7 bases at J, with 17 bases between the two ends. Germline V gene data show CDR1 as SQVTM and CDR2 as ANQGSEA. The DNA for the CDR3 is TGCAGCGGTGTAATACAGGGTGGTGAGCAGTACTTC. It is translated as CSGVIQGGEQYF.

A single count supports this clone. The chain employs TRBV6-5 and TRBJ1-1, with 7 bases that match TRBD1. Trimming at V came to 6 bases and at J to 6 bases, leaving 10 bases not matched to a gene. CDR1 and CDR2 from the germline V gene are MNHEY and SVGAGI. The CDR3 spans 14 residues. The chain's CDR3 is CASSVDRDAAEAFF. The CDR3, as DNA: TGTGCCAGCAGCGTAGACAGGGATGCGGCTGAAGCTTTCTTT.

This chain joins TRBV5-6 and TRBJ1-4; the D gene is possibly TRBD1 (6 bases). Germline CDR1 is SGHDT and CDR2 is YYEEEE. This CDR3 contains 16 residues. V was trimmed by 1 base and J by 3 bases, leaving 13 bases between them. CDR3 bases: TGTGCCAGCAGCTTGCCCGGGGGGCGAGCTAATGAAAAACTGTTTTTT. Amino acid sequence: CASSLPGGRANEKLFF.

This chain joins TRBV30 and TRBJ2-5, with 11 bases matching TRBD2. Near its end, the DNA agrees better with TRBJ2-7, so the J call may be wrong. Germline V gene lookup returns CDR1 GTSNPN and CDR2 SVGIG (reference sequence). CDR3 length: 19 residues. The CDR3 is CAWSVMASGGPPSSYEQYF. Here the CDR3 DNA reads TGTGCCTGGAGTGTAATGGCTAGCGGGGGGCCTCCTTCTTCCTACGAGCAGTACTTC.

The chain combines TRBV7-3 with TRBJ1-2, with 8 bases identical to TRBD1. V was pared by 1 base and J by 7 bases, with 14 bases of the junction left unmatched. CDR1 and CDR2 from the germline V gene are SGHTA and FQGTGA. The CDR3 spans 17 residues. CDR3 sequence reads: CASSLRGRQGWEAGYTF. The CDR3 DNA reads TGTGCCAGCAGCTTAAGGGGGCGACAGGGGTGGGAGGCTGGCTACACCTTC.

This clone was observed a single time. This chain joins TRBV11-3 and TRBJ1-1, with TRBD1 identical over 7 bases. Looked up from germline, CDR1 is SGHNT and CDR2 is YENEEA. This CDR3 region has 15 residues. The V and J ends lost 6 bases and 4 bases, in that order; junction bases with no gene match: 11. CDR3 sequence (DNA): TGTGCCAGCAGTTTTGGGACAGCCTCAGGCACTGAAGCTTTCTTT. Its protein is CASSFGTASGTEAFF.

This chain connects TRBV7-9 to TRBJ1-2; 7 bases fit TRBD1. The CDR3 has 15 amino acids. With V trimmed by 5 bases and J by 4 bases, 10 bases remained unmatched. Germline assignment: CDR1 SEHNR and CDR2 FQNEAQ (reference sequence). The CDR3 nucleotides read TGTGCCAGCAGCAAAGAGGCAGGGGGAATCTATGGCTACACCTTC. Encoded protein: CASSKEAGGIYGYTF.

This clone showed up just once. V usage is TRBV27 and J usage is TRBJ1-2, with 7 nucleotides matching TRBD1. This CDR3 contains 15 residues. The germline V gene encodes CDR1 MNHEY and CDR2 SMNVEV (reference sequence). J gave up 0 bases and V 2 bases, and 3 bases lay outside the gene matches. Here the CDR3 DNA reads TGTGCCAGCAGTTTAAGAGGGGGCGCTAACTATGGCTACACCTTC. Protein product: CASSLRGGANYGYTF.

The genes are TRBV7-3 and TRBJ2-1; TRBD2 matches at 9 bases. Unmatched junction bases numbered 8, after V lost 5 bases and J lost 6 bases. From germline, CDR1 is SGHTA and CDR2 FQGTGA. The CDR3 has 15 amino acids. The CDR3 nucleotides are TGTGCCAGCAGCCTTCTAGCGGGGACTCGCAATGAGCAGTTCTTC. Protein sequence: CASSLLAGTRNEQFF.

This sequence joins TRBV19 and TRBJ1-2, with a possible D match to TRBD1 (5 bases). V lost 5 bases, J lost 4 bases, and 8 bases lay in between. Germline CDR1 reads LNHDA; CDR2 reads SQIVND (reference sequence). The CDR3 totals 12 residues. The DNA for the CDR3 is TGTGCCAGTAGTCCAGGGCCCTATGGCTACACCTTC. Translating it yields CASSPGPYGYTF.

The CDR3 loop reads CASSRTPAGGFGSTDTQYF. The DNA for the CDR3 is TGTGCCAGTAGCCGAACCCCTGCGGGCGGTTTCGGGTCAACAGATACGCAGTATTTT. The chain uses TRBV19 and TRBJ2-3; possibly TRBD2 for D (5 bases). The V end lost 6 bases, the J end lost 3 bases, and 28 bases lay between the germline ends. This CDR3 is 19 amino acids long. The germline CDR1 and CDR2 sequences are LNHDA and SQIVND (reference sequence).

This clone was picked up a small number of times. J is TRBJ2-1 and V is TRBV7-2; 7 bases are shared with TRBD2. The germline gives CDR1 SGHTA, CDR2 FQGNSA. The CDR3 runs to 18 residues. Trimming removed 0 bases from V and 1 base from J; junction bases left unmatched: 9. The CDR3 nucleotides read TGTGCCAGCAGCTTAGCGGGTAATTTGGGGGGGTCCTACAATGAGCAGTTCTTC. Residues: CASSLAGNLGGSYNEQFF.

CDR3 protein: CASSLGLAGVTGELFF. The CDR3, as DNA: TGCGCCAGCAGCCTCGGACTAGCGGGGGTTACCGGGGAGCTGTTTTTT. J is TRBJ2-2 and V is TRBV4-1, with 13 bases matching TRBD2. Germline V gene lookup returns CDR1 MGHRA and CDR2 YSYEKL. The CDR3 length is 16 residues. The ends lost 4 bases at V and 5 bases at J; junction bases unmatched: 4.

This clone was seen only once. The chain is built from TRBV4-1 and TRBJ2-5, with 9 positions matching TRBD2. The V gene end was trimmed by 0 bases and the J gene end by 1 base; junction bases not matched to a gene: 9. This CDR3 has 18 amino acids. CDR1 and CDR2 (germline): MGHRA, YSYEKL. The CDR3 spells CASSQEGKRGAFQETQYF. The CDR3 DNA is TGCGCCAGCAGCCAAGAAGGAAAGCGGGGGGCCTTCCAAGAGACCCAGTACTTC.

As to this clone: Other nucleotide sequences from this sample produce the same CDR3. The V gene is TRBV7-9, the J gene TRBJ1-2; D is undetermined. From germline, CDR1 is SEHNR and CDR2 FQNEAQ (reference sequence). This CDR3 is 13 amino acids long. The V and J ends lost 5 bases and 8 bases respectively, with 15 bases between them. This CDR3 is CASSPQVQYGYTF. Written as DNA, the CDR3 is TGTGCCAGCAGCCCGCAGGTTCAATACGGCTACACCTTC.

The chain employs TRBV18 and TRBJ1-2; D not certain. The CDR3 is 14 amino acids. The germline CDR1 and CDR2 sequences are KGHSH and LQKENI. V lost 2 bases and J 5 bases, leaving 12 bases between the germline ends. CDR3 residues: CASSPAVDRYGYTF. CDR3 sequence (DNA): TGTGCCAGCTCACCAGCGGTAGATCGGTATGGCTACACCTTC.

V gene TRBV9 combines with J gene TRBJ1-4; D not resolved. V was trimmed by 4 bases and J by 4 bases, leaving 8 bases between them. This CDR3 region has 13 residues. Germline V CDR1 and CDR2: SGDLS, YYNGEE. The CDR3 here is CASSQRSNEKLFF. CDR3 DNA: TGTGCCAGCAGCCAACGCAGTAATGAAAAACTGTTTTTT.

V and J are TRBV29-1 and TRBJ2-5, with 7 positions matching TRBD1. Germline V gives CDR1 SQVTM, CDR2 ANQGSEA. The CDR3 has 12 residues. DNA for the CDR3: TGCAGTTGTTCGGGGACAGCAGAGACCCAGTACTTC. The encoded protein is CSCSGTAETQYF.

The rearrangement uses TRBV5-1 and TRBJ1-2, with a possible D match to TRBD1 (5 bases). The CDR3 has 14 residues. Per germline, CDR1 SGHRS and CDR2 YFSETQ. V was cut by 0 bases and J by 5 bases, with 11 bases left in between. This CDR3 is CASSLVGALYGYTF. CDR3 DNA: TGCGCCAGCAGCTTGGTAGGGGCCTTGTATGGCTACACCTTC.

The chain carries TRBV5-1 and TRBJ2-1, with 7 bases fitting TRBD1. The J segment lost 0 bases and the V segment lost 3 bases, leaving 9 bases of the junction unmatched. This CDR3 is 17 amino acids long. CDR1 is SGHRS and CDR2 is YFSETQ in the germline V gene. In DNA form, the CDR3 reads TGCGCCAGCAGCTCCCCGGGACAGCACGACTCCTACAATGAGCAGTTCTTC. Amino acids: CASSSPGQHDSYNEQFF.

V is TRBV18 and J is TRBJ1-2; TRBD1 might be the D (5 bases). V lost 4 bases and J 4 bases, leaving 16 bases between the germline ends. Germline V gives CDR1 KGHSH, CDR2 LQKENI. The CDR3 is made up of 15 amino acids. The CDR3 is CASSREQVAPYGYTF. Here the CDR3 DNA reads TGTGCCAGCTCACGAGAACAGGTAGCTCCCTATGGCTACACCTTC.

The rearrangement joins TRBV5-4 to TRBJ2-1; D uncertain. Trimming shortened V by 2 bases and J by 1 base, and 10 bases separated the two germline ends. The CDR3 length is 15 residues. Germline V lookup: CDR1 SGHNT, CDR2 YYREEE (reference sequence). The CDR3 sequence is CASSFPETSYNEQFF. Here the CDR3 DNA reads TGTGCCAGCAGCTTCCCAGAAACGTCCTACAATGAGCAGTTCTTC.

As for this clone: Distinct nucleotide sequences in the sample also encode this CDR3. J is TRBJ1-1 and V is TRBV19; no reliable D call. CDR1 LNHDA and CDR2 SQIVND come from the germline V gene (reference sequence). This CDR3 comprises 12 residues. V was shortened by 4 bases and J by 3 bases, with 6 bases between the two germline ends. The DNA for the CDR3 is TGTGCCAGTAGTAGGAGAGACACTGAAGCTTTCTTT. Encoded protein: CASSRRDTEAFF.

This clone has more than one count but fewer than ten. This chain uses TRBV7-2 with TRBJ2-3; the D is unclear. The CDR3 loop spans 15 amino acids. Germline V gene lookup returns CDR1 SGHTA and CDR2 FQGNSA. Trimming cost V 5 bases and J 1 base, with 13 bases left between them. In DNA form, the CDR3 reads TGTGCCAGCAGCCCGGAAGGAGACCGCACAGATACGCAGTATTTT. It codes for CASSPEGDRTDTQYF.

The rearrangement links TRBV5-1 to TRBJ2-7; the D gene is possibly TRBD1 (5 bases). CDR1 SGHRS and CDR2 YFSETQ come from the germline V gene. The CDR3 contains 14 residues. V lost 2 bases and J 2 bases, leaving 11 bases between the germline ends. The CDR3 reads CASSFRGETYEQYF. In DNA form, the CDR3 reads TGCGCCAGCAGCTTTAGGGGCGAGACCTACGAGCAGTACTTC.

The rearrangement uses TRBV5-4 and TRBJ1-4, with D maybe TRBD1 (5 bases). V was cut by 2 bases and J by 5 bases, with 10 bases left in between. The V gene's germline CDR1 is SGHNT and CDR2 YYREEE (reference sequence). This CDR3 has 14 residues. The CDR3 nucleotides read TGTGCCAGCAGCTTCCAGGGACTCAATGAAAAACTGTTTTTT. Its translation is CASSFQGLNEKLFF.

The chain links TRBV7-2 to TRBJ2-4; TRBD2 agrees at 11 bases. This CDR3 spans 16 amino acids. The trim removed 4 bases at V and 7 bases at J, leaving 9 bases unmatched. The V gene's germline CDR1 is SGHTA and CDR2 FQGNSA. The CDR3, as DNA: TGTGCCAGCAGCTCAGATAGCGGGAGGGCCGGGAACATTCAGTACTTC. Residues: CASSSDSGRAGNIQYF.

V is TRBV11-2 and J is TRBJ2-1, with D maybe TRBD2 (6 bases). The ends were cut back, 1 base at V and 1 base at J, with 11 bases in the middle. Looked up from germline, CDR1 is SGHAT and CDR2 is FQNNGV. This CDR3 is 16 amino acids long. The CDR3 nucleotides are TGTGCCAGCAGCTTAGGGCCGGGGGAGTCCTACAATGAGCAGTTCTTC. It translates to CASSLGPGESYNEQFF.

This clone has more than one count but fewer than ten. This chain uses TRBV5-1 with TRBJ1-1; D not resolved. This CDR3 contains 14 residues. CDR1 is SGHRS and CDR2 is YFSETQ in the germline V gene. V lost 4 bases to trimming and J lost 5 bases, with 15 bases between them. The CDR3 sequence is CASSADLRGTEAFF. In DNA form, the CDR3 reads TGCGCCAGCAGCGCGGACCTCAGAGGGACTGAAGCTTTCTTT.